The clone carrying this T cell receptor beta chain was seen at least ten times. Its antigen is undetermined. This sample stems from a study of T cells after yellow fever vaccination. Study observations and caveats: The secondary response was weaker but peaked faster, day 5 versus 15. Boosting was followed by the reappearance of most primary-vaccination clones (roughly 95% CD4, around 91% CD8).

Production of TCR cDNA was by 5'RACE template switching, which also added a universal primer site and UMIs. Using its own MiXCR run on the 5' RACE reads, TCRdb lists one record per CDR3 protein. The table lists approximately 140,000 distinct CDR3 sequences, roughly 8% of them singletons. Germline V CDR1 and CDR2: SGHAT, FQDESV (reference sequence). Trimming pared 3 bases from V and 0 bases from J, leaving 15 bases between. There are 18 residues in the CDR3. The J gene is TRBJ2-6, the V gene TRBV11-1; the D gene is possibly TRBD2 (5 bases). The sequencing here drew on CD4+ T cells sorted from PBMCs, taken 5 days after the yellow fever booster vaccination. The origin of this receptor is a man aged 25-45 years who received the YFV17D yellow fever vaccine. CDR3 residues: CASSFYSGIFSGANVLTF. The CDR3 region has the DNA TGTGCCAGCAGCTTCTACTCCGGGATCTTCTCTGGGGCCAACGTCCTGACTTTC.